One TCR beta chain is described in this entry. The record originates from a study of blood T cell repertoires in COVID-19. Looking at the study overall: Sites across the United States, Italy and Spain contributed samples from acute and convalescent COVID-19.

As handled by the study authors: Reference gene primers were amplified, and this amplification served to estimate nucleated cell counts. Produced via immunoSEQ multiplex PCR; TCRdb's table is partial and in-frame only. V and J calls and clone size follow that table, whereas D and trimming were derived from the DNA. The sample comprises 100,000 to 150,000 clones, about 70% of which are singletons, and approximately 2% rests with the top ten. The ends lost 4 bases at V and 0 bases at J; junction bases unmatched: 3. This CDR3 has 14 residues. Germline lookup yields CDR1 SQVTM and CDR2 ANQGSEA. The sequence was collected from a woman aged 70-85 years with acute or convalescent COVID-19. Material: peripheral blood. The chain links TRBV29-1 to TRBJ2-1; TRBD2 matches 7 bases. DNA of the CDR3: TGCAGCGTTGGCGGGGGAGGCTCCTACAATGAGCAGTTCTTC. It codes for CSVGGGGSYNEQFF.